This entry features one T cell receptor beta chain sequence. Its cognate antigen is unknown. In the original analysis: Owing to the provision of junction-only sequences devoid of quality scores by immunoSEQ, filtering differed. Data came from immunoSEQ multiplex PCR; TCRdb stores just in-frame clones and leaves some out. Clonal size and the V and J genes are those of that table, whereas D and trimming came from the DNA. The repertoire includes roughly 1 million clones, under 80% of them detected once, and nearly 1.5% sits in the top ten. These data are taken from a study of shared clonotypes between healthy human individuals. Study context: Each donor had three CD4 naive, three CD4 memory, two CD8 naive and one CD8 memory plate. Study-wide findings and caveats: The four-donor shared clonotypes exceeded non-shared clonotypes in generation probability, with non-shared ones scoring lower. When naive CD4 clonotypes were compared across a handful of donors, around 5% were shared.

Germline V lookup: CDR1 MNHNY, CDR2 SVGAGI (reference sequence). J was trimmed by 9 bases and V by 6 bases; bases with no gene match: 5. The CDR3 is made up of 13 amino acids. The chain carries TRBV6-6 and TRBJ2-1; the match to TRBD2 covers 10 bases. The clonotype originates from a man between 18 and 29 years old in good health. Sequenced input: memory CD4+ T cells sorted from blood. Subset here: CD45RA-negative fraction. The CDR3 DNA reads TGTGCCAGCAGGGCTAGCGGGAGTGCTGAGCAGTTCTTC. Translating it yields CASRASGSAEQFF.